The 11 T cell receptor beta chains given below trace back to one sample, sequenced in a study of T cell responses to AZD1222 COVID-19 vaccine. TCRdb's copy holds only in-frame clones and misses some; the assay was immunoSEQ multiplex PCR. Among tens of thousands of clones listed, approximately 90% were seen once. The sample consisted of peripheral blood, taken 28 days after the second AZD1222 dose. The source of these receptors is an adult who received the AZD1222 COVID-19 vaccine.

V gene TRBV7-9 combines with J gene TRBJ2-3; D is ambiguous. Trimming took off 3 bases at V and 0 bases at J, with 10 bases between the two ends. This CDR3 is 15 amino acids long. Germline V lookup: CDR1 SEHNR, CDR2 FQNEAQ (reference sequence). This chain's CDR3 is CASSFPTTSTDTQYF. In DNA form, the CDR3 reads TGTGCCAGCAGCTTCCCCACGACTAGCACAGATACGCAGTATTTT. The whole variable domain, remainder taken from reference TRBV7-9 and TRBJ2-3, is DTGVSQNPRHKITKRGQNVTFRCDPISEHNRLYWYRQTLGQGPEFLTYFQNEAQLEKSRLLSDRFSAERPKGSFSTLEIQRTEQGDSAMYLCASSFPTTSTDTQYFGPGTRLTVL.

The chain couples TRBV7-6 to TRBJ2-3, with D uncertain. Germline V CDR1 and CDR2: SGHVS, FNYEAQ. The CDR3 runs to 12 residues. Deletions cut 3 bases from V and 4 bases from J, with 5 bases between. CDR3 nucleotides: TGTGCCAGCAGCTTGGACGCAGATACGCAGTATTTT. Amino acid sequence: CASSLDADTQYF.

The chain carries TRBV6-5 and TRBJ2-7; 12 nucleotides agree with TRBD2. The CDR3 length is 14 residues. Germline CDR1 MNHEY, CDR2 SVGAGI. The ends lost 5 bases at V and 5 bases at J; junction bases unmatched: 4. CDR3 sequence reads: CASSPTSGSHEQYF. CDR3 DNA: TGTGCCAGCAGTCCGACTAGCGGGAGCCACGAGCAGTACTTC.

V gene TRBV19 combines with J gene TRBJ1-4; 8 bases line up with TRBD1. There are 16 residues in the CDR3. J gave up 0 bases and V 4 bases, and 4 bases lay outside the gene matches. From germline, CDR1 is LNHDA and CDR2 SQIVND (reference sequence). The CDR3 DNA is TGTGCCAGTAGTAGCGGACAGGGCGCAACTAATGAAAAACTGTTTTTT. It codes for CASSSGQGATNEKLFF.

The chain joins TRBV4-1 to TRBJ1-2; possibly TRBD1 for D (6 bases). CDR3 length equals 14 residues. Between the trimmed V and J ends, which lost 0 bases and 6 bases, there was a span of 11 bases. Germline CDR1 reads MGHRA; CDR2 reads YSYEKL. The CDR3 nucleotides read TGCGCCAGCAGCCAAGACAGGGGAAGAGATGGCTACACCTTC. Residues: CASSQDRGRDGYTF.

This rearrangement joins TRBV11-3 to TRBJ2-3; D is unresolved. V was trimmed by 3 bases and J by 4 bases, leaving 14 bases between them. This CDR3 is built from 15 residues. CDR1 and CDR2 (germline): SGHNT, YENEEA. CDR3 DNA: TGTGCCAGCAGCTTTTTTTATATGAGCGCAGATACGCAGTATTTT. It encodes CASSFFYMSADTQYF.

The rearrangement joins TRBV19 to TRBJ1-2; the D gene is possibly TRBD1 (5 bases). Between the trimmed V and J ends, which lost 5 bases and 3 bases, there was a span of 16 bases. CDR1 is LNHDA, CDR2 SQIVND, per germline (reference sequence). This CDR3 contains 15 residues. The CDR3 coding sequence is TGTGCCAGTAGTCCCTATTCAGGGTCTGACTATGGCTACACCTTC. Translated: CASSPYSGSDYGYTF.

CDR3 sequence (DNA): TGTGCCAGCAGCTTACTGAGCTCTCGACTAGCGGACAATGAGCAGTTCTTC. Translation gives CASSLLSSRLADNEQFF. The rearrangement uses TRBV7-6 and TRBJ2-1; 9 positions agree with TRBD2. CDR3 length: 17 residues. Germline V gene lookup returns CDR1 SGHVS and CDR2 FNYEAQ. V gave up 2 bases and J gave up 5 bases; unmatched junction bases: 10.

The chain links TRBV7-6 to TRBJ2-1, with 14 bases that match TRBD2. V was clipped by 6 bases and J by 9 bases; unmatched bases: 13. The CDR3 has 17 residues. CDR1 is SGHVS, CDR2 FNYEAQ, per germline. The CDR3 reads CASRINGGTSGSGEQFF. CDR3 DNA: TGTGCCAGCAGGATAAATGGAGGGACTAGCGGGAGCGGTGAGCAGTTCTTC.

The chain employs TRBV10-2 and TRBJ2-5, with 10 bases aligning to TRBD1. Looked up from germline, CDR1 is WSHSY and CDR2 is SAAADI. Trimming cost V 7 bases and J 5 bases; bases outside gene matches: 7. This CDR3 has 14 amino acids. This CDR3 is CASTDRGREETQYF. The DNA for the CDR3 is TGCGCCAGCACCGACAGGGGGCGGGAGGAGACCCAGTACTTC.

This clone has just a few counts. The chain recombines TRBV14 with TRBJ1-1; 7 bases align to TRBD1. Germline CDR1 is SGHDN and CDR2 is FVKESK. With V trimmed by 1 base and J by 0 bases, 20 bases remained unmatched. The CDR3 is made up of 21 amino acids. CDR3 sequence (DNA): TGTGCCAGCAGCCAAGTCCGACAGGGAGTCGTTCAGGCCGGGATGAACACTGAAGCTTTCTTT. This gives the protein CASSQVRQGVVQAGMNTEAFF.